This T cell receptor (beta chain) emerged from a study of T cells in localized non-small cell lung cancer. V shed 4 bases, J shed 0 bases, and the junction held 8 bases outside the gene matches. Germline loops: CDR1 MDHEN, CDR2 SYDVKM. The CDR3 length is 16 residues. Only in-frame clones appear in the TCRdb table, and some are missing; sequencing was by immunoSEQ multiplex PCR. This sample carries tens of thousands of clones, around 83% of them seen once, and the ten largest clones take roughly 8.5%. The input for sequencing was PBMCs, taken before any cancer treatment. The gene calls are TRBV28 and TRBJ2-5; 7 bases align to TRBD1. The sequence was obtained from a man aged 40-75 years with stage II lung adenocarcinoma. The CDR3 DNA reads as TGTGCCAGCAGTTCACTAGGGACAGACGACCAAGAGACCCAGTACTTC. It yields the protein CASSSLGTDDQETQYF.